The clone carrying this T cell receptor beta chain was detected once. The target antigen is unknown. The data are from a study of cytomegalovirus exposure and HLA in healthy donors. Study details: There were approximately 85 million unique TCRs (from HLA-typed donors) in an early data release.

Germline CDR1 reads SGHTA; CDR2 reads FQGNSA. J gave up 6 bases and V 6 bases, and 7 bases lay outside the gene matches. This CDR3 is built from 13 residues. Whole-study findings and limits: In vitro work confirmed that a few CMV-associated chains recognize CMV antigens. Analysis was carried out at a later point, and it linked a missense DCLRE1C variant to TCR beta V- and J-gene trimming. HLA alleles were associated with some 17,000 TCR beta sequences in a later analysis at 0.05 false discovery rate.

In the PCR, 60 Vbeta and 13 Jbeta primers were used. Here immunoSEQ multiplex PCR was the method, and the copy in TCRdb shows in-frame clones only, minus some. The top ten clones hold 0.69% of a sample with around 170,000 clones, 79% of them seen once. This chain uses TRBV7-2 with TRBJ2-7; 8 nucleotides line up with TRBD1. The origin of this receptor is a woman aged 40 to 50 in good health and CMV-seronegative. The material sequenced was PBMCs. The DNA of the CDR3 is TGTGCCAGCAGACCGGACAGGGTGAGCGAGCAGTACTTC. Encoded protein: CASRPDRVSEQYF.